Presented here are 24 T cell receptor beta chains from one specimen sequenced in a study of shared clonotypes between healthy human individuals. Sequencing was performed with immunoSEQ multiplex PCR; in TCRdb, only in-frame clones are kept and a portion is missing. The top ten hold about 0.11% of the sample, which has hundreds of thousands of clones, about 95% seen once. CD45RO-negative cells were positively selected for CCR7, leaving out terminally differentiated effector memory CD45RA+ cells. The sample taken for sequencing was naive CD8+ T cells sorted from blood. Source of these receptors: a woman aged 25 to 39 in good health.

The chain uses TRBV4-1 and TRBJ2-7; D remains ambiguous. The V gene's germline CDR1 is MGHRA and CDR2 YSYEKL. Deletions cut 0 bases from V and 6 bases from J, with 12 bases between. There are 14 residues in the CDR3. In DNA, the CDR3 is TGCGCCAGCAGCCAAGAACGCCAGGCTGGCGAGCAGTACTTC. Protein product: CASSQERQAGEQYF.

The chain has TRBV4-1 and TRBJ2-7, with D tentatively TRBD1 (6 bases). The CDR3 consists of 14 residues. Germline lookup yields CDR1 MGHRA and CDR2 YSYEKL. Trimming pared 6 bases from V and 4 bases from J, leaving 16 bases between. The CDR3: CASSQQGRTYEQYF. Here the CDR3 DNA reads TGCGCCAGCAGTCAACAGGGACGTACGTACGAGCAGTACTTC.

V usage is TRBV7-9 and J usage is TRBJ2-1; D remains ambiguous. With 3 bases removed from V and 8 bases from J, the gap between germline ends came to 14 bases. This CDR3 is built from 14 residues. Germline V lookup: CDR1 SEHNR, CDR2 FQNEAQ (reference sequence). CDR3 sequence reads: CASSFELVAHEQFF. The CDR3 DNA reads as TGTGCCAGCAGCTTCGAGTTAGTTGCGCATGAGCAGTTCTTC.

The chain joins TRBV27 to TRBJ2-1; maybe TRBD2 (6 bases). V was shortened by 7 bases and J by 3 bases, with 19 bases between the two germline ends. Germline CDR1 MNHEY, CDR2 SMNVEV (reference sequence). This CDR3 comprises 16 residues. The CDR3 DNA reads as TGTGCCAGCACCCAATCTTGGGACTTCCGCTACAATGAGCAGTTCTTC. Amino acid sequence: CASTQSWDFRYNEQFF.

The rearrangement uses TRBV28 and TRBJ2-1, with TRBD2 identical over 11 bases. This CDR3 spans 15 amino acids. The ends lost 6 bases at V and 9 bases at J; junction bases unmatched: 10. In germline, CDR1 is MDHEN, CDR2 SYDVKM. CDR3 in DNA: TGTGCCAGCAGATTGACTAGCGGGGCTGGCGGTGAGCAGTTCTTC. Translated, it gives CASRLTSGAGGEQFF.

The rearrangement uses TRBV4-1 and TRBJ2-5; 9 nucleotides align to TRBD2. The DNA end favors TRBJ2-7, so the J call may be wrong. The CDR3 loop spans 18 amino acids. In germline, CDR1 is MGHRA, CDR2 YSYEKL. The CDR3 loop reads CASSFRGASGTSSYEQYF. CDR3 coding DNA: TGCGCCAGCAGCTTCAGGGGGGCTAGCGGGACGAGCTCCTACGAGCAGTACTTC.

The CDR3 is CASSQEGQGGEKLFF. CDR3 DNA sequence: TGTGCCAGCAGCCAAGAAGGACAGGGAGGTGAAAAACTGTTTTTT. V gene TRBV4-2 combines with J gene TRBJ1-4; 8 nucleotides align to TRBD1. The germline CDR1 and CDR2 sequences are LGHNA and YNFKEQ. The CDR3 covers 15 residues. V trimming: 0 bases; J trimming: 7 bases; junction bases outside the gene matches: 4.

This clone was counted a single time. The chain recombines TRBV5-5 with TRBJ2-3, with 9 bases matching TRBD2. After removal of 2 bases from V and 10 bases from J, the junction contained 14 bases not matched to a gene. Germline values: CDR1 SGHKS, CDR2 YYEKEE (reference sequence). The CDR3 is 16 residues long. CDR3 amino acids: CASSFLAGEPPLAQYF. CDR3 in DNA: TGTGCCAGCAGCTTCTTAGCGGGAGAGCCCCCGTTGGCGCAGTATTTT. Full variable domain (missing parts from reference TRBV5-5 and TRBJ2-3): DAGVTQSPTHLIKTRGQQVTLRCSPISGHKSVSWYQQVLGQGPQFIFQYYEKEERGRGNFPDRFSARQFPNYSSELNVNALLLGDSALYLCASSFLAGEPPLAQYFGPGTRLTVL.

In the case of this clone: This specimen includes other DNA sequences encoding the same CDR3. The chain joins TRBV27 to TRBJ2-3, with TRBD2 identical over 9 bases. This CDR3 contains 14 residues. Germline V gene data show CDR1 as MNHEY and CDR2 as SMNVEV (reference sequence). Trimming removed 6 bases from V and 1 base from J; junction bases left unmatched: 2. Here the CDR3 DNA reads TGTGCCAGCAGATTAGCGGGGGGCACAGATACGCAGTATTTT. Translated, it gives CASRLAGGTDTQYF.

This clone was picked up one time. This chain links TRBV5-8 with TRBJ1-5; possible D gene TRBD1, 5 bases. Deletions cut 3 bases from V and 6 bases from J, with 16 bases between. This CDR3 is built from 15 residues. CDR1 and CDR2 (germline): SGHTS, YDEGEE. The CDR3 DNA reads TGTGCCAGCAGCTGGGAAGGGGAAACGGCTCAGCCCCAGCATTTT. This encodes CASSWEGETAQPQHF.

The V gene is TRBV7-2, the J gene TRBJ2-5; D ambiguous. Matching the DNA end better, TRBJ2-7 makes the J call doubtful. The CDR3 totals 13 residues. Germline loops: CDR1 SGHTA, CDR2 FQGNSA. The chain's CDR3 is CASSSPQSYEQYF. The CDR3 coding sequence is TGTGCCAGCAGCTCCCCTCAGTCCTACGAGCAGTACTTC.

The rearrangement joins TRBV4-1 to TRBJ2-1; 9 bases align to TRBD2. The CDR3 has 19 residues. The junction had 9 bases not matched to a gene; V was cut back by 0 bases and J by 0 bases. Germline CDR1 is MGHRA and CDR2 is YSYEKL. This chain's CDR3 is CASSQDGKASGTSYNEQFF. CDR3 in DNA: TGCGCCAGCAGCCAAGATGGTAAGGCTAGCGGGACCTCCTACAATGAGCAGTTCTTC.

J is TRBJ2-5 and V is TRBV28; 11 nucleotides align to TRBD2. The J call is uncertain, as TRBJ2-7 better fits the DNA end. This CDR3 is built from 15 residues. In germline, CDR1 is MDHEN, CDR2 SYDVKM. The CDR3 region is CASSLGTSGLYEQYF. In DNA form, the CDR3 reads TGTGCCAGCAGCCTCGGGACTAGCGGCTTATACGAGCAGTACTTC.

On this clone: This same CDR3 is encoded by further DNA sequences in the sample. CDR3 sequence: CASSIGRNQPQHF. CDR3 DNA sequence: TGTGCCAGTAGTATAGGTAGGAATCAGCCCCAGCATTTT. The V gene is TRBV19, the J gene TRBJ1-5; D uncertain. V was shortened by 1 base and J by 4 bases, with 5 bases between the two germline ends. CDR3 length: 13 amino acids. The V gene's germline CDR1 is LNHDA and CDR2 SQIVND (reference sequence).

The chain uses TRBV10-3 and TRBJ2-5, with TRBD1 as a possible D gene (6 bases). V was shortened by 6 bases and J by 5 bases, with 13 bases between the two germline ends. This CDR3 contains 13 residues. CDR1 ENHRY and CDR2 SYGVKD come from the germline V gene. CDR3: CAIRSRGDETQYF. In nucleotides, the CDR3 is TGTGCCATCAGGTCCAGGGGAGATGAGACCCAGTACTTC.

The chain joins TRBV27 to TRBJ2-7, with 10 bases fitting TRBD1. The J segment lost 5 bases and the V segment lost 9 bases, leaving 13 bases of the junction unmatched. Looked up from germline, CDR1 is MNHEY and CDR2 is SMNVEV (reference sequence). The CDR3 covers 15 residues. In DNA form, the CDR3 reads TGTGCCAGGGGGGACAGGGGAAAAGACGTTAACGAGCAGTACTTC. The encoded protein is CARGDRGKDVNEQYF.

The rearrangement joins TRBV6-6 to TRBJ2-7; D may match TRBD1 or TRBD2 (6 bases each). Germline V gene sequence: CDR1 MNHNY, CDR2 SVGAGI (reference sequence). V lost 10 bases, J lost 4 bases, and 17 bases lay in between. CDR3 length: 13 residues. CDR3 in DNA: TGTGCCACATGGCCTGGAGGGGGGTACGAGCAGTACTTC. This sequence encodes CATWPGGGYEQYF.

The rearrangement joins TRBV28 to TRBJ2-1, with 9 bases matching TRBD2. J was trimmed by 2 bases and V by 8 bases; bases with no gene match: 7. From germline, CDR1 is MDHEN and CDR2 SYDVKM. The CDR3 totals 15 residues. This chain's CDR3 is CASAFVAGAYNEQFF. The CDR3 nucleotides read TGTGCCAGCGCCTTTGTAGCGGGGGCCTACAATGAGCAGTTCTTC.

The V gene is TRBV5-6, the J gene TRBJ2-1; possibly TRBD1 for D (5 bases). V was trimmed by 2 bases and J by 2 bases, leaving 14 bases between them. Germline V lookup: CDR1 SGHDT, CDR2 YYEEEE. The CDR3 contains 16 residues. The CDR3 nucleotides read TGTGCCAGCAGCTTACAAGGGGTAGCCGCCTACAATGAGCAGTTCTTC. This codes for CASSLQGVAAYNEQFF.

The DNA for the CDR3 is TGTGCCAGCAGCTTAAACCAGCGGGGAGACAATGAGCAGTTCTTC. As protein: CASSLNQRGDNEQFF. The chain has TRBV13 and TRBJ2-1; 7 bases agree with TRBD2. The CDR3 contains 15 residues. Germline assignment: CDR1 PRHDT and CDR2 FYEKMQ (reference sequence). The junction had 6 bases not matched to a gene; V was cut back by 2 bases and J by 5 bases.

The V and J genes are TRBV7-8 and TRBJ2-7; D may be TRBD1 or TRBD2 (5 bases each). The CDR3 is 13 amino acids. Germline assignment: CDR1 SGHVS and CDR2 FQNEAQ. The ends were cut back, 5 bases at V and 2 bases at J, with 10 bases in the middle. The CDR3 reads CASSRDGAYEQYF. Here the CDR3 DNA reads TGTGCCAGCAGCCGGGACGGAGCCTACGAGCAGTACTTC.

The J gene is TRBJ2-1, the V gene TRBV27; the D is unclear. Between the trimmed V and J ends, which lost 2 bases and 0 bases, there was a span of 11 bases. In germline, CDR1 is MNHEY, CDR2 SMNVEV (reference sequence). The CDR3 spans 16 residues. The CDR3, as DNA: TGTGCCAGCAGTTTAACGGTATCAGACTCCTACAATGAGCAGTTCTTC. Translation gives CASSLTVSDSYNEQFF.

V gene TRBV6-1 combines with J gene TRBJ2-7, with D perhaps matching TRBD1 (6 bases). Germline CDR1 and CDR2: MNHNS and SASEGT. The CDR3 is made up of 14 amino acids. V lost 4 bases to trimming and J lost 0 bases, with 10 bases between them. The CDR3 coding sequence is TGTGCCAGCAGTGGACAGGACATCTCCTACGAGCAGTACTTC. Protein product: CASSGQDISYEQYF.

The chain couples TRBV28 to TRBJ2-4; D is tentatively TRBD1 or TRBD2 (5 bases each). Germline CDR1 MDHEN, CDR2 SYDVKM. This CDR3 has 14 amino acids. Trimming removed 5 bases from V and 13 bases from J, with 21 bases in between. CDR3 amino acids: CASSLAGTEGIQYF. The CDR3 nucleotides are TGTGCCAGCAGTCTGGCCGGGACGGAAGGAATCCAGTACTTC.